This T cell receptor beta chain was observed in a study of blood T cell dynamics during melanoma immunotherapy. Study in general: Metastatic melanoma patients received first-line pembrolizumab or nivolumab plus ipilimumab.

Profiled with immunoSEQ multiplex PCR; TCRdb holds only in-frame clones, not every one. The sample yields some 9,800 clones, about 86% seen once. Time point: pre-treatment baseline. This clone occurred once. The source was blood, collected from a patient treated with checkpoint blockade. The TCR comes from a human donor with melanoma.

The CDR3 spells CAWSVQTNEQYF. The CDR3 DNA sequence: TGTGCCTGGAGTGTTCAGACTAACGAGCAGTACTTC. The chain links TRBV30 to TRBJ2-7; TRBD2 is a possible D gene (5 bases). The CDR3 runs to 12 residues. V was pared by 0 bases and J by 5 bases, with 8 bases between. The V gene's germline CDR1 is GTSNPN and CDR2 SVGIG (reference sequence).